A selection of T cell receptor beta chains follows, all from one sample in a study of Ad26.COV2.S vaccination and SARS-CoV-2 variants. The data were produced by immunoSEQ multiplex PCR, yet TCRdb's version contains in-frame clones alone and is incomplete. This sample has some 410,000 clones; 92% occur once, and the top ten carry under 2%. Sample: peripheral blood, taken in a trial of Ad26.COV2.S vaccine versus placebo. The receptors stem from a person aged 18-65 years who received the Ad26.COV2.S COVID-19 vaccine or a placebo. Each CDR3 is given with its conserved first and last residue. The D gene is left open where the match is weak. The size entry is marked missing in some rows and otherwise reads once, few, many or a size class.

CDR3 protein: CASSPQERGHSPLHF
CDR3 DNA: TGCGCCAGCAGCCCCCAAGAGAGGGGACATTCACCCCTCCACTTT
CDR3 length: 15
J gene: TRBJ1-6
V gene: TRBV4-3
clone size: many
D gene: .

CDR3 protein: CASSSARRYEQYF
CDR3 DNA: TGTGCCAGCAGCTCCGCAAGGAGATACGAGCAGTACTTC
CDR3 length: 13
J gene: TRBJ2-7
V gene: TRBV11-2
clone size: .
D gene: .

CDR3 protein: CASSYPTGVNTEAFF
CDR3 DNA: TGTGCCAGCAGTTACCCCACGGGGGTGAACACTGAAGCTTTCTTT
CDR3 length: 15
J gene: TRBJ1-1
V gene: TRBV6-2/TRBV6-3
clone size: .
D gene: .

CDR3 protein: CASKGRQLGTDTQYF
CDR3 DNA: TGTGCCAGCAAAGGACGACAATTGGGCACAGATACGCAGTATTTT
CDR3 length: 15
J gene: TRBJ2-3
V gene: TRBV6-5
clone size: .
D gene: .

CDR3 protein: CASSLAPGASGNTIYF
CDR3 DNA: TGCGCCAGCAGCTTGGCCCCGGGGGCATCTGGAAACACCATATATTTT
CDR3 length: 16
J gene: TRBJ1-3
V gene: TRBV5-1
clone size: .
D gene: .

CDR3 protein: CATSDLRGRGGYTF
CDR3 DNA: TGTGCCACCAGTGATTTACGGGGGAGAGGCGGCTACACCTTC
CDR3 length: 14
J gene: TRBJ1-2
V gene: TRBV24-1
clone size: .
D gene: .

CDR3 protein: CASSQVTKAGPQTEAFF
CDR3 DNA: TGCGCCAGCAGCCAAGTGACAAAAGCGGGCCCCCAAACTGAAGCTTTCTTT
CDR3 length: 17
J gene: TRBJ1-1
V gene: TRBV4-3
clone size: .
D gene: .

CDR3 protein: CASSLDLGEQYF
CDR3 DNA: TGTGCCAGCAGCTTAGATCTCGGCGAGCAGTACTTC
CDR3 length: 12
J gene: TRBJ2-7
V gene: TRBV11-2
clone size: .
D gene: .

CDR3 protein: CASAGSRANIQYF
CDR3 DNA: TGTGCCAGCGCGGGGAGCAGGGCAAACATTCAGTACTTC
CDR3 length: 13
J gene: TRBJ2-4
V gene: TRBV2
clone size: .
D gene: .

CDR3 protein: CASSQVHTSGGVDTQYF
CDR3 DNA: TGCGCCAGCAGCCAAGTTCATACTAGCGGGGGGGTAGATACGCAGTATTTT
CDR3 length: 17
J gene: TRBJ2-3
V gene: TRBV4-3
clone size: .
D gene: TRBD2

CDR3 protein: CATSTTGVGNTIYF
CDR3 DNA: TGTGCCACCAGTACGACAGGGGTCGGAAACACCATATATTTT
CDR3 length: 14
J gene: TRBJ1-3
V gene: TRBV24-1
clone size: .
D gene: TRBD1

CDR3 protein: CATSRDWVLRDRREKLFF
CDR3 DNA: TGTGCCACCAGCAGAGATTGGGTCCTAAGGGACAGGCGCGAAAAACTGTTTTTT
CDR3 length: 18
J gene: TRBJ1-4
V gene: TRBV15
clone size: .
D gene: TRBD1

CDR3 protein: CPWSVDRDRGETQYF
CDR3 DNA: TGTCCTTGGAGTGTAGACCGGGACAGGGGAGAGACCCAGTACTTC
CDR3 length: 15
J gene: TRBJ2-5
V gene: TRBV30
clone size: .
D gene: TRBD1

CDR3 protein: CAISEGRGAGYEQYF
CDR3 DNA: TGTGCCATCAGTGAGGGAAGAGGAGCAGGCTACGAGCAGTACTTC
CDR3 length: 15
J gene: TRBJ2-7
V gene: TRBV10-3
clone size: .
D gene: .

CDR3 protein: CASSLTGGAPNQPQHF
CDR3 DNA: TGCGCCAGCAGCTTAACAGGGGGCGCCCCCAATCAGCCCCAGCATTTT
CDR3 length: 16
J gene: TRBJ1-5
V gene: TRBV5-1
clone size: .
D gene: TRBD1

CDR3 protein: CASSTSLKYQETQYF
CDR3 DNA: TGTGCCAGCAGCACGTCGTTGAAGTACCAAGAGACCCAGTACTTC
CDR3 length: 15
J gene: TRBJ2-5
V gene: TRBV5-4
clone size: many
D gene: .

CDR3 protein: CASSERTNRNTIYF
CDR3 DNA: TGTGCCAGCAGTGAACGGACAAATCGAAACACCATATATTTT
CDR3 length: 14
J gene: TRBJ1-3
V gene: TRBV2
clone size: .
D gene: .